A single sample gave rise to the 8 T cell receptor beta chains below, sequenced in a study of blood T cell repertoires in COVID-19 (dated by TCRdb to the early 2020s). The library was obtained by the immunoSEQ multiplex PCR assay. TCRdb obtained this table from immuneACCESS and retained in-frame rearrangements with V and J assigned. These tables miss some clones; where compared with another copy, unresolved V genes account for less than half of the shortfall, and the remainder is unexplained. In this sample the table shows roughly 84,000 clones, over 70% of which occur a single time. The ten top clones hold approximately 4.4% of the sample. The sequenced sample was peripheral blood. These receptors were obtained from a woman in her 50s with acute or convalescent COVID-19.

The chain joins TRBV9 to TRBJ1-6; weak D call: TRBD1 (6 bases). V was clipped by 4 bases and J by 9 bases, with 14 bases between them. Germline loops: CDR1 SGDLS, CDR2 YYNGEE. CDR3 length equals 14 residues. This CDR3 is CASSIQGQGSPLHF. As DNA, the CDR3 is TGTGCCAGCAGCATACAGGGCCAAGGTTCACCCCTCCACTTT.

The chain carries TRBV5-1 and TRBJ2-6, with 7 bases fitting TRBD1. The V segment lost 7 bases and the J segment 2 bases; nucleotides outside the gene matches: 9. Germline V gene lookup returns CDR1 SGHRS and CDR2 YFSETQ. The CDR3 runs 16 residues. CDR3 DNA: TGCGCCAGCTCGCCTACAGGGGCAGCTGGGGCCAACGTCCTGACTTTC. Its translation: CASSPTGAAGANVLTF.

V is TRBV6-6 and J is TRBJ1-2, with D unresolved. With 10 bases removed from V and 8 bases from J, the gap between germline ends came to 17 bases. This CDR3 has 12 amino acids. Germline assignment: CDR1 MNHNY and CDR2 SVGAGI (reference sequence). The DNA of the CDR3 is TGTGCCACCCGGACTGACTATGAGGGCTACACCTTC. It yields the protein CATRTDYEGYTF.

The rearrangement joins TRBV7-8 to TRBJ2-7; 8 bases map to TRBD1. This CDR3 contains 16 residues. CDR1 and CDR2 from the germline V gene are SGHVS and FQNEAQ. Unmatched junction bases numbered 11, after V lost 5 bases and J lost 2 bases. The CDR3 sequence: CASSPKVVQGAYEQYF. CDR3 nucleotide sequence: TGTGCCAGCAGCCCAAAGGTAGTACAGGGGGCCTACGAGCAGTACTTC.

The chain combines TRBV27 with TRBJ1-1, with unresolved D. Per germline, CDR1 MNHEY and CDR2 SMNVEV (reference sequence). The V end lost 5 bases, the J end lost 0 bases, and 7 bases lay between the germline ends. The CDR3 is made up of 13 amino acids. CDR3 in DNA: TGTGCCAGCAGTCCCCACATGAACACTGAAGCTTTCTTT. Its translation is CASSPHMNTEAFF.

CDR3 region: CASSKPRYGGYTF. The CDR3 DNA reads TGTGCCAGCAGCAAACCCCGCTATGGTGGCTACACCTTC. The J gene is TRBJ1-2, the V gene TRBV21-1. TRBV21-1 represents a pseudogene. This CDR3 spans 13 amino acids.

The genes are TRBV28 and TRBJ2-5, with unresolved D. Deletions cut 4 bases from V and 0 bases from J, with 6 bases between. CDR3 length: 13 residues. CDR1 MDHEN and CDR2 SYDVKM come from the germline V gene. The CDR3, as DNA: TGTGCCAGCAGTTCTCCGTACCAAGAGACCCAGTACTTC. This codes for CASSSPYQETQYF.

The chain couples TRBV28 to TRBJ1-5; tentatively, D is TRBD1 (5 bases). The CDR3 is 16 residues long. Germline V gene sequence: CDR1 MDHEN, CDR2 SYDVKM. Deletions cut 3 bases from V and 0 bases from J, with 12 bases between. The CDR3: CASSFSRAYSNQPQHF. The CDR3 region has the DNA TGTGCCAGCAGTTTCTCCAGGGCGTATAGCAATCAGCCCCAGCATTTT.